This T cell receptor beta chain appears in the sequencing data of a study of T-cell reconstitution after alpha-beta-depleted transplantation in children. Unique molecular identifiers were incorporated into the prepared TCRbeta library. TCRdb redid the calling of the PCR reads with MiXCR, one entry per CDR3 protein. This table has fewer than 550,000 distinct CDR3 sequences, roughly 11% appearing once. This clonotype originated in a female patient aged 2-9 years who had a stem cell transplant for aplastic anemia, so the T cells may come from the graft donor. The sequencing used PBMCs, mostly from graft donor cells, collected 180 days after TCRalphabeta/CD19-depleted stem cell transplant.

The CDR3 loop reads CASSSERGSNEQYF. The DNA for the CDR3 is TGTGCCAGCAGCTCCGAGAGGGGGTCGAACGAGCAGTACTTC. This chain links TRBV7-2 with TRBJ2-7; D is perhaps TRBD1 (6 bases). Between the trimmed V and J ends, which lost 4 bases and 5 bases, there was a span of 15 bases. Germline CDR1 reads SGHTA; CDR2 reads FQGNSA. The CDR3 sequence is 14 residues long.